What follows are 4 T cell receptor beta chains derived from one specimen sequenced in a study of a mutant IDH1 vaccine in newly diagnosed glioma. Sample time point: week 47, end of study. The content of each vaccine dose was 300 ug of mutant IDH1 20-mer peptide, and topical imiquimod accompanied it. Using immunoSEQ multiplex PCR, the repertoire was profiled, and TCRdb retains in-frame clones only, with some absent. The sample contains roughly 86,000 clones, approximately 78% of which appear only once. Their cognate antigens are unknown. The input for sequencing was PBMCs, taken from a glioma patient whose treatment included an IDH1 peptide vaccine. Receptors originate from a man between 35 and 55 years old with glioma.

This chain links TRBV29-1 with TRBJ2-1, with TRBD2 matching over 10 bases. After removal of 6 bases from V and 6 bases from J, the junction contained 8 bases not matched to a gene. This CDR3 has 14 residues. Germline-derived CDR1 and CDR2 are SQVTM and ANQGSEA. The CDR3 sequence: CSVPSGRGGNEQFF. For the CDR3, the DNA is TGCAGCGTCCCAAGCGGGAGGGGGGGCAATGAGCAGTTCTTC.

The chain has TRBV5-1 and TRBJ2-4; tentative D call: TRBD2 (5 bases). V lost 0 bases and J lost 0, with 7 bases in between. The CDR3 sequence is 15 residues long. Germline lookup yields CDR1 SGHRS and CDR2 YFSETQ. The CDR3 loop is CASSLGLLAKNIQYF. CDR3 in DNA: TGCGCCAGCAGCTTGGGACTATTAGCCAAAAACATTCAGTACTTC. The full variable domain, completed using reference TRBV5-1 and TRBJ2-4, is KAGVTQTPRYLIKTRGQQVTLSCSPISGHRSVSWYQQTPGQGLQFLFEYFSETQRNKGNFPGRFSGRQFSNSRSEMNVSTLELGDSALYLCASSLGLLAKNIQYFGAGTRLSVL.

V is TRBV7-9 and J is TRBJ2-1, with unresolved D. The CDR3 sequence is 14 residues long. V gave up 0 bases and J gave up 8 bases, with 11 bases separating them. The germline V gene has CDR1 SEHNR and CDR2 FQNEAQ (reference sequence). The CDR3 spells CASSLASHGDEQFF. CDR3 DNA sequence: TGTGCCAGCAGCTTAGCGAGCCATGGGGATGAGCAGTTCTTC.

This chain joins TRBV9 and TRBJ2-3; D unclear. The V and J ends lost 4 bases and 4 bases respectively, with 10 bases between them. This CDR3 contains 13 residues. CDR1 and CDR2 (germline): SGDLS, YYNGEE. The CDR3 loop reads CASSPWPADTQYF. In DNA, the CDR3 is TGTGCCAGCAGCCCTTGGCCGGCAGATACGCAGTATTTT.